This T cell receptor (beta chain) originates from a study of OX40 agonist ivuxolimab in advanced cancers. About the study as a whole: Ivuxolimab was a fully human IgG2 agonistic monoclonal antibody targeting the costimulatory receptor OX40 (CD134). Intravenous ivuxolimab was administered to patients every 2 weeks at six dose levels: 0.01, 0.1, 0.3, 1.5, 3 and 10 mg/kg. Of the approximately 54 patients in dose escalation, some 19 had hepatocellular carcinoma, some 15 had melanoma, 9 had renal cell carcinoma and 9 had head and neck cancer. The dose-escalation cohort was about 87% male with a mean age of approximately 60 years, ranging from roughly 20 to 80. Prior anti-PD-1, anti-PD-L1 or anti-CTLA-4 therapy was permitted, and 30% to 50% of dose-escalation patients had received checkpoint inhibitors. Partial responses occurred in three dose-escalation patients: two with cutaneous melanoma and one with hepatocellular carcinoma. Peripheral TCRbeta sequencing aimed to test whether ivuxolimab altered TCR sequence diversity and caused clonal T-cell expansion. The monotherapy dose-escalation portion (N ≈ 52 patients) of the phase I ivuxolimab trial is reported in the paper. Results and caveats for the whole study, not just this receptor: At doses of 0.1 to 3.0 mg/kg, clonal expansion of both CD4+ and CD8+ T cells in blood was seen between baseline and week 6. After ivuxolimab, expanded clones were on average more numerous among CD8+ T cells than among CD4+ T cells. Which antigens the clonally expanded peripheral T cells were specific for was not determined. In partial responders in the 0.1-3.0 mg/kg groups, normalized peripheral clonal expansion was found to be among the lowest, especially among CD8+ T cells. Low levels of normalized T-cell clonal expansion were also seen in some patients who did not respond.

With regard to this clone: What antigen it recognizes has not been identified. Base qualities are not recorded, but no much larger clone differs from it by a single base.

Genomic DNA was isolated from the sorted cells so that the TCRbeta CDR3 region could be sequenced. The immunoSEQ Assay was used to sequence the TCRbeta CDR3 regions. TCRdb limited this immuneACCESS table to in-frame rearrangements with V and J called. A share of clones is missing; checked studies link under half to unresolved V genes, and the rest is unexplained. The sample table lists 35,000 or so clones, over 85% of them with a count of one. The biggest ten clones account for around a tenth of the sample. The trial excluded patients who had a history of autoimmune disease or who were on systemic immunosuppression. Peripheral blood for TCR sequencing was collected from all dose cohorts at baseline, on cycle 4 day 1, and on cycle 7 day 1. Samples were obtained from an open-label, multicenter, first-in-human phase I dose-escalation trial of ivuxolimab. The trial enrolled adults with locally advanced or metastatic head and neck squamous cell, hepatocellular, melanoma or renal cell carcinoma. Before TCR sequencing, CD4+ and CD8+ T cells were separately sorted from peripheral blood.

This sequence originates from an adult with an advanced solid tumor such as melanoma, head and neck, liver or kidney cancer. The sequencing used CD4+ or CD8+ T cells sorted from blood, collected in a trial of the OX40 agonist ivuxolimab.

The nucleotides are TGTGCCAGCAGCCCCACCCCAGGGGCTAACTATGGCTACACCTTC. Translated, it reads CASSPTPGANYGYTF. In this chain, TRBV11-2 is recombined with TRBJ1-2; TRBD1 is a weak D gene call, 6 bases matching. CDR3 length: 15 amino acids, cysteine to phenylalanine. CDR3 DNA is the only sequence kept; it has 45 bases, read in frame from the first base. The V and J ends are trimmed by 5 bases and 0 bases, leaving 13 bases between them. Based on the germline V gene, the CDR1 and CDR2 sequences are SGHAT and FQNNGV.